One sample yielded the 29 T cell receptor beta chains listed below, sequenced in a study of cytomegalovirus exposure and HLA in healthy donors (dated by TCRdb to 2015 to 2018). The library was built by means of the immunoSEQ multiplex PCR assay. The multiplex PCR relied on a mix of 60 forward primers for TCR Vbeta segments and 13 reverse primers for TCR Jbeta segments. TCRdb retrieved this table from immuneACCESS and kept in-frame rearrangements only. Not all clones are present; in checked studies, unresolved V genes account for under half, and no reason is known for the remainder. The sample table holds 90,000 or so clones, of which about 79% were seen once. Jointly, the top ten make up roughly 6% of the sample. Material: PBMCs. The receptors originated from a female donor in good health and CMV-seronegative.

The chain couples TRBV7-8 to TRBJ2-1, with 7 bases fitting TRBD2. In germline, CDR1 is SGHVS, CDR2 FQNEAQ. The CDR3 covers 15 residues. The V gene end was trimmed by 0 bases and the J gene end by 8 bases; junction bases not matched to a gene: 7. Here the CDR3 reads CASSLAGGPSDEQFF. Written as DNA, the CDR3 is TGTGCCAGCAGCTTAGCGGGAGGGCCGTCGGATGAGCAGTTCTTC.

In DNA form, the CDR3 reads TGTGCCAGCAGCGTAGGGAAGCGCCTCACCACAGATACGCAGTATTTT. This translates into CASSVGKRLTTDTQYF. The V and J genes are TRBV9 and TRBJ2-3; D is ambiguous. Germline assignment: CDR1 SGDLS and CDR2 YYNGEE. The CDR3 covers 16 residues. Deletions cut 0 bases from V and 2 bases from J, with 13 bases between. Drawing the rest from reference TRBV9 and TRBJ2-3, the complete variable domain is DSGVTQTPKHLITATGQRVTLRCSPRSGDLSVYWYQQSLDQGLQFLIQYYNGEERAKGNILERFSAQQFPDLHSELNLSSLELGDSALYFCASSVGKRLTTDTQYFGPGTRLTVL.

The chain couples TRBV15 to TRBJ2-7, with TRBD2 as a possible D gene (5 bases). In germline, CDR1 is LNHNV, CDR2 YYDKDF (reference sequence). Trimming shortened V by 0 bases and J by 0 bases, and 12 bases separated the two germline ends. The CDR3 spans 16 residues. Written as DNA, the CDR3 is TGTGCCACCAGCAGAGATCAAGGGAGTTACTCCTACGAGCAGTACTTC. Translated: CATSRDQGSYSYEQYF. Using reference TRBV15 and TRBJ2-7 for the parts outside the CDR3, the full variable domain is DAMVIQNPRYQVTQFGKPVTLSCSQTLNHNVMYWYQQKSSQAPKLLFHYYDKDFNNEADTPDNFQSRRPNTSFCFLDIRSPGLGDTAMYLCATSRDQGSYSYEQYFGPGTRLTVT.

The gene calls are TRBV4-1 and TRBJ1-4; tentatively, D is TRBD1 (6 bases). From germline, CDR1 is MGHRA and CDR2 YSYEKL. V was cut by 2 bases and J by 3 bases, with 25 bases left in between. The CDR3 totals 20 residues. CDR3 protein: CASSQRGSGNFLAANEKLFF. CDR3 DNA sequence: TGCGCCAGCAGCCAAAGGGGGTCAGGGAATTTTCTTGCGGCTAATGAAAAACTGTTTTTT.

This chain links TRBV5-8 with TRBJ1-2; D perhaps matches TRBD1 (5 bases). Germline V lookup: CDR1 SGHTS, CDR2 YDEGEE. This CDR3 comprises 16 residues. Trimming took off 4 bases at V and 3 bases at J, with 19 bases between the two ends. DNA of the CDR3: TGTGCCAGCAGCCGGTCCTTAGGGGCCAGCCACTATGGCTACACCTTC. Translation gives CASSRSLGASHYGYTF.

The chain has TRBV5-6 and TRBJ2-1, with 8 bases identical to TRBD2. CDR3 length equals 16 residues. Germline assignment: CDR1 SGHDT and CDR2 YYEEEE. V dropped 4 bases and J dropped 10; count of bases not matched to a gene: 16. CDR3 protein: CASSPYRTSHLSEQFF. CDR3 nucleotides: TGTGCCAGCAGCCCGTATCGGACTAGCCACCTCTCCGAGCAGTTCTTC.

The CDR3 nucleotides are TGTGCCAGTAGTATAGGCCACGCCGGTCAGCCCCAGCATTTT. As protein: CASSIGHAGQPQHF. The chain employs TRBV19 and TRBJ1-5; no clear D. Trimming removed 1 base at V and 6 bases at J, with 10 bases between. The CDR3 runs 14 residues. CDR1 is LNHDA, CDR2 SQIVND, per germline (reference sequence).

This clone was seen more than once but under ten times. The chain employs TRBV9 and TRBJ1-2; unclear D gene. Trimming pared 4 bases from V and 6 bases from J, leaving 16 bases between. Germline lookup yields CDR1 SGDLS and CDR2 YYNGEE. The CDR3 has 14 residues. CDR3 nucleotide sequence: TGTGCCAGCAGCCCGAAGCCGGGTCGGAATGGCTACACCTTC. It encodes CASSPKPGRNGYTF. Combining the CDR3 with reference TRBV9 and TRBJ1-2 gives the whole variable domain DSGVTQTPKHLITATGQRVTLRCSPRSGDLSVYWYQQSLDQGLQFLIQYYNGEERAKGNILERFSAQQFPDLHSELNLSSLELGDSALYFCASSPKPGRNGYTFGSGTRLTVV.

To note about this clone: At one boundary the junction diverges from the germline segment, which might be a read error. The chain has TRBV4-3 and TRBJ1-6, with TRBD1 identical over 9 bases. This CDR3 spans 17 amino acids. Germline CDR1 is LGHNA and CDR2 is YSLEER. The CDR3 DNA is TGCGTCAGCAGCCAAGAAGGACCGGGACAGGGAAGTTCACCCCTCCACTTT. Its protein is CVSSQEGPGQGSSPLHF.

The rearrangement uses TRBV4-2 and TRBJ2-3, with D perhaps TRBD1 (6 bases). This CDR3 is built from 11 residues. Germline-derived CDR1 and CDR2 are LGHNA and YNFKEQ. Trimming left V 6 bases short and J 5 bases short, with 6 bases between. The CDR3 nucleotides read TGTGCCAGCAGAGGGGGAGATACGCAGTATTTT. Translation gives CASRGGDTQYF.

The genes are TRBV27 and TRBJ2-3, with 14 bases fitting TRBD2. Germline V gene sequence: CDR1 MNHEY, CDR2 SMNVEV (reference sequence). The CDR3 has 13 residues. V was pared by 10 bases and J by 6 bases, with 3 bases of the junction left unmatched. CDR3 bases: TGTGCCACCCGACTAGCGGGAGGGGATACGCAGTATTTT. This codes for CATRLAGGDTQYF.

The chain joins TRBV7-8 to TRBJ2-2; 7 bases are shared with TRBD1. From germline, CDR1 is SGHVS and CDR2 FQNEAQ. The CDR3 sequence is 16 residues long. V gave up 3 bases and J gave up 3 bases; unmatched junction bases: 7. For the CDR3, the DNA is TGTGCCAGCAGCTTGACCAGGGGGACGGACACCGGGGAGCTGTTTTTT. The encoded protein is CASSLTRGTDTGELFF.

This clone is a singleton in its sample. The chain links TRBV6-1 to TRBJ1-2, with TRBD1 matching over 8 bases. The CDR3 contains 13 residues. Germline V CDR1 and CDR2: MNHNS, SASEGT. The junction had 6 bases not matched to a gene; V was cut back by 6 bases and J by 6 bases. The CDR3 here is CASRVGQGDGYTF. CDR3 DNA sequence: TGTGCCAGCAGGGTAGGACAGGGCGATGGCTACACCTTC.

The gene calls are TRBV2 and TRBJ2-2; D gene uncertain. Per the germline V gene, CDR1 is SNHLY and CDR2 is FYNNEI. Trimming left V 7 bases short and J 4 bases short, with 10 bases between. The CDR3 covers 13 residues. CDR3 amino acids: CASKTEITGELFF. The CDR3 DNA is TGTGCCAGCAAAACAGAGATCACCGGGGAGCTGTTTTTT.

The rearrangement uses TRBV28 and TRBJ2-5, with 10 bases matching TRBD2. After removal of 7 bases from V and 5 bases from J, the junction contained 10 bases not matched to a gene. Germline V gene sequence: CDR1 MDHEN, CDR2 SYDVKM. This CDR3 is built from 15 residues. The CDR3 is CASNPGTSDTETQYF. CDR3 in DNA: TGTGCCAGCAACCCCGGGACTAGCGACACCGAGACCCAGTACTTC. The entire variable domain, with the rest obtained from reference TRBV28 and TRBJ2-5, is as follows: DVKVTQSSRYLVKRTGEKVFLECVQDMDHENMFWYRQDPGLGLRLIYFSYDVKMKEKGDIPEGYSVSREKKERFSLILESASTNQTSMYLCASNPGTSDTETQYFGPGTRLLVL.

The count of this clone is one. This chain uses TRBV28 with TRBJ1-2; D unresolved. Germline V gene sequence: CDR1 MDHEN, CDR2 SYDVKM. The CDR3 is made up of 13 amino acids. Trimming left V 1 base short and J 7 bases short, with 10 bases between. The CDR3 nucleotides are TGTGCCAGCAGTTTATTACGGGAGGTTGGCTACACCTTC. It specifies CASSLLREVGYTF.

The chain uses TRBV6-1 and TRBJ2-7; TRBD1 matches at 8 bases. Germline loops: CDR1 MNHNS, CDR2 SASEGT. The CDR3 totals 15 residues. V was clipped by 0 bases and J by 1 base; unmatched bases: 2. The chain's CDR3 is CASSEADRASYEQYF. CDR3 sequence (DNA): TGTGCCAGCAGTGAAGCGGACAGGGCATCCTACGAGCAGTACTTC.

The chain combines TRBV27 with TRBJ2-7, with TRBD2 matching over 9 bases. Germline assignment: CDR1 MNHEY and CDR2 SMNVEV (reference sequence). The CDR3 has 16 residues. The trim removed 0 bases at V and 0 bases at J, leaving 3 bases unmatched. Written as DNA, the CDR3 is TGTGCCAGCAGTTTATCGGCTAGCGGGGTCTCCTACGAGCAGTACTTC. Protein product: CASSLSASGVSYEQYF.

This clone showed up just a few times. V and J are TRBV28 and TRBJ1-5, with D possibly matching TRBD1 (5 bases). Trimming removed 6 bases from V and 1 base from J, with 13 bases in between. Germline V gene data show CDR1 as MDHEN and CDR2 as SYDVKM. CDR3 length equals 15 residues. CDR3 in amino acids: CASSLGGSSNQPQHF. The CDR3 DNA follows: TGTGCCAGCAGCTTGGGGGGTTCGAGCAATCAGCCCCAGCATTTT.

This sequence joins TRBV13 and TRBJ2-5; 10 nucleotides align to TRBD2. The CDR3 length is 16 residues. Germline values: CDR1 PRHDT, CDR2 FYEKMQ (reference sequence). Trimming removed 3 bases from V and 5 bases from J; junction bases left unmatched: 9. DNA of the CDR3: TGTGCCAGCAGCTTCGGACTAGCGGAAGCTCAGGAGACCCAGTACTTC. Translated, it gives CASSFGLAEAQETQYF. The variable domain in full, with the rest retrieved from reference TRBV13 and TRBJ2-5, is AAGVIQSPRHLIKEKRETATLKCYPIPRHDTVYWYQQGPGQDPQFLISFYEKMQSDKGSIPDRFSAQQFSDYHSELNMSSLELGDSALYFCASSFGLAEAQETQYFGPGTRLLVL.

The chain uses TRBV5-1 and TRBJ2-1; 10 bases are shared with TRBD2. Germline V gives CDR1 SGHRS, CDR2 YFSETQ. The length of the CDR3 is 14 residues. The V segment lost 4 bases and the J segment 9 bases; nucleotides outside the gene matches: 7. In DNA, the CDR3 is TGCGCCAGCAGCCTTAGCGGGGGGTATACTGAGCAGTTCTTC. This gives the protein CASSLSGGYTEQFF.

This clone was detected once. The rearrangement joins TRBV7-9 to TRBJ2-1; D might be TRBD2 (5 bases). With 5 bases removed from V and 0 bases from J, the gap between germline ends came to 5 bases. The CDR3 runs to 13 residues. The germline gives CDR1 SEHNR, CDR2 FQNEAQ (reference sequence). The CDR3 nucleotides are TGTGCCAGCAGCACTAGCTCCTACAATGAGCAGTTCTTC. Residues: CASSTSSYNEQFF.

The V and J genes are TRBV7-9 and TRBJ2-7; 8 positions agree with TRBD2. V shed 6 bases and J 5 bases; nucleotides not matched to a gene: 21. The CDR3 extends over 18 amino acids. Germline CDR1 is SEHNR and CDR2 is FQNEAQ (reference sequence). DNA of the CDR3: TGTGCCAGCAGGGCCGGGATAACTGGGACGGGCGGGAGGCACGAGCAGTACTTC. Amino acids: CASRAGITGTGGRHEQYF. The full variable domain, in which reference TRBV7-9 and TRBJ2-7 provide the parts outside the CDR3, is DTGVSQNPRHKITKRGQNVTFRCDPISEHNRLYWYRQTLGQGPEFLTYFQNEAQLEKSRLLSDRFSAERPKGSFSTLEIQRTEQGDSAMYLCASRAGITGTGGRHEQYFGPGTRLTVT.

This sequence joins TRBV27 and TRBJ1-5; perhaps TRBD1 as D (6 bases). This CDR3 has 14 residues. The V and J ends lost 5 bases and 5 bases respectively, with 13 bases between them. Germline V gene lookup returns CDR1 MNHEY and CDR2 SMNVEV (reference sequence). The chain's CDR3 is CASSKQGGDQPQHF. DNA for the CDR3: TGTGCCAGCAGTAAACAGGGAGGGGATCAGCCCCAGCATTTT.

This clone has only one observation. This chain connects TRBV4-1 to TRBJ1-1; 7 bases fit TRBD1. This CDR3 is built from 16 residues. Germline values: CDR1 MGHRA, CDR2 YSYEKL. The V segment lost 3 bases and the J segment 0 bases; nucleotides outside the gene matches: 7. CDR3 region: CASSQRDSFMNTEAFF. As DNA, the CDR3 is TGCGCCAGCAGCCAGCGGGACAGCTTCATGAACACTGAAGCTTTCTTT.

V gene TRBV7-9 combines with J gene TRBJ1-1; D is undetermined. The V and J ends lost 1 base and 5 bases respectively, with 5 bases between them. Germline V CDR1 and CDR2: SEHNR, FQNEAQ (reference sequence). This CDR3 is built from 12 residues. The CDR3 DNA follows: TGTGCCAGCAGCTTAGGTTATACTGAAGCTTTCTTT. Its protein product is CASSLGYTEAFF.

The rearrangement uses TRBV5-1 and TRBJ1-4; 8 nucleotides match TRBD1. Germline CDR1 is SGHRS and CDR2 is YFSETQ. CDR3 size: 14 residues. The V segment lost 2 bases and the J segment 7 bases; nucleotides outside the gene matches: 4. CDR3 region: CASSLGRGLEKLFF. Written as DNA, the CDR3 is TGCGCCAGCAGCTTAGGCAGGGGGCTTGAAAAACTGTTTTTT.

The rearrangement links TRBV5-1 to TRBJ1-1, with 10 positions matching TRBD1. Germline V gene sequence: CDR1 SGHRS, CDR2 YFSETQ. This CDR3 has 16 residues. J gave up 9 bases and V 5 bases, and 16 bases lay outside the gene matches. The CDR3 protein is CASRDVTGGGPMKAFF. CDR3 in DNA: TGCGCCAGCAGAGATGTGACAGGGGGCGGCCCAATGAAAGCTTTCTTT.

Written as DNA, the CDR3 is TGCGCCAGCAGCCAAGTGTCAGGGGGCAACTATGGCTACACCTTC. This translates into CASSQVSGGNYGYTF. The chain combines TRBV4-3 with TRBJ1-2; 8 bases map to TRBD1. The V and J ends lost 1 base and 2 bases, in that order; junction bases with no gene match: 3. The CDR3 runs to 15 residues. CDR1 and CDR2 (germline): LGHNA, YSLEER.